This T cell receptor (beta chain) stems from a study of cytomegalovirus exposure and HLA in healthy donors. Study-level background: Roughly 180 million T cells yielded 120 million or so unique TCR beta sequences, as an earlier analysis found. General study findings and limits: Several of the most significant clusters were apparently associated with common viral pathogens in a later analysis.

PCR primers comprised 60 Vbeta and 13 Jbeta primers. TCRdb's copy holds only in-frame clones and misses some; the assay was immunoSEQ multiplex PCR. The sample yields around 120,000 clones, 79% seen once. Details on this clone: Its cognate antigen is unknown.

The V gene's germline CDR1 is SGDLS and CDR2 YYNGEE. The CDR3 is made up of 12 amino acids. The V end lost 4 bases, the J end lost 8 bases, and 9 bases lay between the germline ends. The sequenced material came from PBMCs. The chain carries TRBV9 and TRBJ2-2; no definite D call. This clonotype was obtained from a man younger than 45 in good health and CMV-seropositive. CDR3 amino acids: CASSPSVGELFF. The CDR3 DNA reads TGTGCCAGCAGCCCGAGTGTGGGGGAGCTGTTTTTT. Together with reference TRBV9 and TRBJ2-2, the CDR3 gives the full variable domain: DSGVTQTPKHLITATGQRVTLRCSPRSGDLSVYWYQQSLDQGLQFLIQYYNGEERAKGNILERFSAQQFPDLHSELNLSSLELGDSALYFCASSPSVGELFFGEGSRLTVL.